The entry that follows covers one T cell receptor (beta chain) sequence. These data belong to a study of early T cells in non-severe SARS-CoV-2 infection. Individual cDNA molecules received unique molecular identifiers during library preparation. MiXCR, run by TCRdb on the 5' RACE reads, gives a single entry per CDR3 protein. Among approximately 23,000 distinct CDR3 sequences listed, about 4.1% were seen once. The CDR3 is 16 residues long. From germline, CDR1 is SGHTA and CDR2 FQGNSA. V was pared by 5 bases and J by 3 bases, with 18 bases between. Sequenced: whole blood. This rearrangement joins TRBV7-2 to TRBJ2-3, with D perhaps matching TRBD1 or TRBD2 (6 bases each). The clonotype comes from an adult who was a healthcare worker with PCR-confirmed SARS-CoV-2 infection or an uninfected control (not recorded which). The CDR3 nucleotides are TGTGCCAGCAGCCCCGCCGGGGGCGCGCGGACAGATACGCAGTATTTT. Its translation: CASSPAGGARTDTQYF.